This paragraph covers one T cell receptor beta chain sequence. Its antigen is currently not known. No quality values exist for individual bases; no much larger clone is one base distant. TCRbeta CDR3 regions were amplified from genomic DNA by means of the immunoSEQ Assay, a bias-controlled multiplex PCR. On the study's bioinformatics: Within the assay, amplification of reference gene primers was used to estimate how many nucleated cells each sample contained. To quantify the absolute abundance of each unique TCRbeta CDR3 rearrangement, sequence reads were collapsed and filtered. For each sample, productive Simpson clonality was calculated as the square root of Simpson's diversity index over productive rearrangements. TCRdb retrieved this table from immuneACCESS and kept in-frame rearrangements only. Not all clones are present; in checked studies, unresolved V genes account for under half, and no reason is known for the remainder. V and J calls and clone size are as listed in that table; D and trimming were resolved from the DNA. This sample holds about 260,000 clones; over 80% were observed only once. Of the sample, roughly 0.95% is held by the ten largest clones.

These data are taken from a study of blood T cell repertoires in COVID-19 (dated by TCRdb to 2020 to 2022). Describing the broader study: Samples covering the acute and convalescent phases of COVID-19 were provided by collaborators in the United States, Italy and Spain. The repertoires were released in a freely available public database meant as a resource for research on the immune response to SARS-CoV-2. Deeply sampled blood TCRbeta repertoires from subjects exposed to, actively infected with, or recovered from COVID-19 were included in the dataset. Sample metadata almost always included a de-identified subject ID, COVID-19 status, age in years and sex. The prospective study material was composed of cDNA or gDNA derived from T cells, B-cell-depleted T cells, or PBMCs. The samples were drawn from the first 160 participants of the ongoing ImmuneRACE study and from 1,200 or so subjects provided by 6 global collaborators. Where available, HLA class I and class II types were taken from metadata supplied by the sample provider and were not determined by assay-based typing. Broader findings and caveats from the paper: How much clinical and demographic metadata was included differed by source and by participant, and the metadata was provided uncurated.

Enrolling through a virtual design, the prospective study's participants ranged in age from roughly 18 to 95 years and lived across about two dozen United States geographic areas. In the prospective study, cohorts were assigned on the basis of participant-reported clinical history obtained from a screening survey and a study questionnaire. A participant counted as exposed if, within 2 weeks of entering the study, that participant had been in contact with someone who had a PCR-confirmed or clinician-diagnosed COVID-19 case. In the prospective study, mobile phlebotomists collected whole blood, serum and a nasopharyngeal or oropharyngeal swab from each participant. Prospective study participants could optionally give additional blood draws and questionnaires over an approximately two-month period. Before DNA extraction, prospective study blood samples were shipped either frozen or at room temperature.

At the junction V is shortened by 3 bases and J by 8 bases; bases outside the gene matches: 7. Spanning cysteine to phenylalanine, the CDR3 consists of 14 amino acids. Here the CDR3 DNA is all that survives: 42 bases in frame from base 1. Taken from the germline V gene (reference sequence), the CDR1 and CDR2 loops are GTSNPN and SVGIG. This TCR was recovered from a man aged 50-60 years who had been exposed to COVID-19. The sequenced sample was PBMCs or T cells enriched from blood (not recorded which). The rearrangement joined TRBV30 to TRBJ1-4; the junction holds 9 bases that match TRBD1. Read as DNA, the sequence is TGTGCCTGGAGGGACAGGGGCGGTTCAGAAAAACTGTTTTTT. Its protein is CAWRDRGGSEKLFF.